A single T cell receptor beta chain is shown here with its context. This entry belongs to a study of blood T cell repertoires in COVID-19. The overall study: Donors in the United States, Italy and Spain gave samples during acute or convalescent COVID-19. PBMCs, B-cell-depleted T cells, or T cells provided the cDNA or gDNA that made up the material.

The CDR3 runs to 15 residues. Trimming at V came to 4 bases and at J to 7 bases, leaving 11 bases not matched to a gene. Germline V gives CDR1 LNHNV, CDR2 YYDKDF (reference sequence). In the authors' workflow: Reference gene primer amplification gave nucleated cell count estimates. The assay was immunoSEQ multiplex PCR, and TCRdb's table has in-frame clones only and misses some. V and J calls and clone size come straight from that table; D and trimming were deduced from the DNA. Among 150,000 to 180,000 clones listed, under 95% were seen once. Sample: peripheral blood. The sequence was obtained from a man aged 50-59 years with acute or convalescent COVID-19. This chain links TRBV15 with TRBJ1-2; TRBD1 aligns across 8 bases. The CDR3 loop reads CATSMDRDRVSGYTF. The CDR3 DNA reads TGTGCCACCAGCATGGACAGGGATAGAGTCAGTGGCTACACCTTC.